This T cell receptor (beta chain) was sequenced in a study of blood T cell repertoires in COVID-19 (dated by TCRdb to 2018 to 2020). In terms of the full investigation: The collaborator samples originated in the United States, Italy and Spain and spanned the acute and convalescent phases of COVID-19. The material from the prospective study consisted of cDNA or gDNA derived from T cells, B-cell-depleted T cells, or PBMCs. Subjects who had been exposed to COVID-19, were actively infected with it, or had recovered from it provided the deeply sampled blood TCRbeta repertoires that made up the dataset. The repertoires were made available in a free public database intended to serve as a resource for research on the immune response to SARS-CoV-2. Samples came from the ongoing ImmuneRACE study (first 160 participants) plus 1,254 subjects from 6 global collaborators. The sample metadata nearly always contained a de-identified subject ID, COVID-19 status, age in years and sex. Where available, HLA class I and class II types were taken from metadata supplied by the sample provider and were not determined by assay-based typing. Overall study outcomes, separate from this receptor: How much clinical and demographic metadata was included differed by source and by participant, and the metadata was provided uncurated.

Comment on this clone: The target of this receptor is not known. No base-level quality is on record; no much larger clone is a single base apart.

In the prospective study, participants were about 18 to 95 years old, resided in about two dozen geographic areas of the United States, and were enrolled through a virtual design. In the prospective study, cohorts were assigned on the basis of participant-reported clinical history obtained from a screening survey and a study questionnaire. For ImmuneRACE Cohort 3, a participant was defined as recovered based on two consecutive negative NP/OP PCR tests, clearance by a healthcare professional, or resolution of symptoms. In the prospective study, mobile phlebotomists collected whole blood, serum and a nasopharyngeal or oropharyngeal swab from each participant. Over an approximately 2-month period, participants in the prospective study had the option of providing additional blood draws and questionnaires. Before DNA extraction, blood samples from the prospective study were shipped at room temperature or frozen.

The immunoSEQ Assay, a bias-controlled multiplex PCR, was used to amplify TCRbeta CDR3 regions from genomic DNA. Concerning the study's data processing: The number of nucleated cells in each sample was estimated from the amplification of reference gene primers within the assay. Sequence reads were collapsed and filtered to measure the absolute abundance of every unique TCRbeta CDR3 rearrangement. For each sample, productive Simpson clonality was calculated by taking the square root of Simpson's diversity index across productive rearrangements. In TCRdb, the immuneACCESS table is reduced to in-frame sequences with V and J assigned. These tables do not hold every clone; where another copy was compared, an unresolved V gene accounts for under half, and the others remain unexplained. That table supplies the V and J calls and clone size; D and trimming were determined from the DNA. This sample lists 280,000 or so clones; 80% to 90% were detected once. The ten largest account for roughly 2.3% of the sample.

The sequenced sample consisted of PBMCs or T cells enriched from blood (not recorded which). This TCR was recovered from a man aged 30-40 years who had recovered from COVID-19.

The CDR3: CASSYRGDYGYTF. The sequence in DNA is TGTGCCAGCAGTTACAGGGGGGACTATGGCTACACCTTC. The receptor chain draws on TRBV12-3 or TRBV12-4 and TRBJ1-2, and 8 bases in between align with TRBD1. The CDR3 holds 13 amino acids from the cysteine to the phenylalanine. Left in the record is the CDR3 DNA by itself, 39 bases read in frame from the first base. After removal of 4 bases from V and 3 bases from J, the junction retains 1 base not matched to a gene.